Sequencing of this T cell receptor (beta chain) was carried out in a study of the immune and genomic landscape of osteosarcoma. The germline V and J ends were trimmed by 3 bases and 4 bases, with 12 bases remaining between them. Germline values: CDR1 LGHNA, CDR2 YNFKEQ. The CDR3 covers 15 residues. The post-treatment osteosarcoma tumors were primary, local recurrence or metastasis specimens from poor-prognosis patients. Only in-frame clones appear in the TCRdb table, and some are missing; sequencing was by immunoSEQ multiplex PCR. Here the sample spans about 1,500 clones, 73% being singletons. The sample comprised metastatic tumor tissue from the lung. The rearrangement uses TRBV4-2 and TRBJ2-2; possibly TRBD2 for D (5 bases). The receptor comes from a woman in her 30s with osteosarcoma. The CDR3 is CASSQADGSTGELFF. The CDR3 bases are TGTGCCAGCAGCCAGGCGGATGGGAGCACCGGGGAGCTGTTTTTT.